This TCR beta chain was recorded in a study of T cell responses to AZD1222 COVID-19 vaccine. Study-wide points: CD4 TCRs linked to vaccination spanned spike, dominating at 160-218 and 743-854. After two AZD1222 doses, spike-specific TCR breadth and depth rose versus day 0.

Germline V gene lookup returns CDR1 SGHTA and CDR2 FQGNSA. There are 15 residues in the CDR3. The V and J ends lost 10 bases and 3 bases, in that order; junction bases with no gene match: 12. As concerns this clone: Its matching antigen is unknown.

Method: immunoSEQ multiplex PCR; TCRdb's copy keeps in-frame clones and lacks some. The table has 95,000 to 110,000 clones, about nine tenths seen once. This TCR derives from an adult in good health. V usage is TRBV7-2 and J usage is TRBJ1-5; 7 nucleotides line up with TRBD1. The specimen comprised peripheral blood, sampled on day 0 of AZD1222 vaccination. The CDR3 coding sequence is TGTGCCACCTCGGGGCCGACAGGGATCAATCAGCCCCAGCATTTT. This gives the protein CATSGPTGINQPQHF.